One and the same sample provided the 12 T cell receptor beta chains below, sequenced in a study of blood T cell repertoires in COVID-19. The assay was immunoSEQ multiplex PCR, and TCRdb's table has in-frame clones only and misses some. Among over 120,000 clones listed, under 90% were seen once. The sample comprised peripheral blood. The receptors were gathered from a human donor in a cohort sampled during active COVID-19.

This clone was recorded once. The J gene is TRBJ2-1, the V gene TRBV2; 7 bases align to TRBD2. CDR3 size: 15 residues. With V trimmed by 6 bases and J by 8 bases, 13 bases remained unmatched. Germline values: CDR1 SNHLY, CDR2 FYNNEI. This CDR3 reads CASRSPGLLIDEQFF. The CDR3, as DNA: TGTGCCAGCAGATCTCCGGGACTATTGATAGATGAGCAGTTCTTC.

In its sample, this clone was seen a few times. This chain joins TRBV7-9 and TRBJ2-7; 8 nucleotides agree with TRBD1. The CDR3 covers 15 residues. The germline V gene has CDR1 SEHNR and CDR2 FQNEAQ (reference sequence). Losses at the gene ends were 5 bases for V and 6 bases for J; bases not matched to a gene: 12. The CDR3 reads CASSTLDRALSEQYF. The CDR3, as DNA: TGTGCCAGCAGCACCCTGGACAGGGCCCTCTCCGAGCAGTACTTC.

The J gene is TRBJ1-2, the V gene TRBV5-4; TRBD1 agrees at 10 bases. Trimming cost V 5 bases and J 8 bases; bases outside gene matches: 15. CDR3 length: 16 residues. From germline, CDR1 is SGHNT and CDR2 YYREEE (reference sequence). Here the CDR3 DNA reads TGTGCCAGCAGGGCGGGACAGGGGACCTATTTGGAAGGCTACACCTTC. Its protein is CASRAGQGTYLEGYTF.

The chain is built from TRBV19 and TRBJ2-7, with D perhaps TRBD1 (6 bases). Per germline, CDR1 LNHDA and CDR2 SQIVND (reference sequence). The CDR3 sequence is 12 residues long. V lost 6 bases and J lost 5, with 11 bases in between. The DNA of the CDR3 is TGTGCCAGTAGATCCGGGGACAACGAGCAGTACGTC. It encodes CASRSGDNEQYV.

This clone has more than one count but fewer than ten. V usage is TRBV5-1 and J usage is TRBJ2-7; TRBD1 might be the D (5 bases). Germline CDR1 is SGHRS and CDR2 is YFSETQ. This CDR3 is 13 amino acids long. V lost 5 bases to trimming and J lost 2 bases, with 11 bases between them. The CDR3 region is CASRIGQTYEQYF. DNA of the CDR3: TGCGCCAGCAGAATTGGACAAACCTACGAGCAGTACTTC.

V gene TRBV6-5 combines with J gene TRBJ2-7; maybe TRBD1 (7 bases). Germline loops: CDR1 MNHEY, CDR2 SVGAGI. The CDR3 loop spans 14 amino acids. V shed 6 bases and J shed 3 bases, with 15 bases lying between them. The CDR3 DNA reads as TGTGCCAGCAGCCGCGGGACAGAGGTCTACGAGCAGTACTTC. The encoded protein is CASSRGTEVYEQYF.

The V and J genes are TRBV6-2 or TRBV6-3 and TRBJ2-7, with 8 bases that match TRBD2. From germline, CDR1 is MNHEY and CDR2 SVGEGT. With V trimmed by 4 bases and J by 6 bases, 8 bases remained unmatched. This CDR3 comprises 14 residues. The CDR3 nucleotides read TGTGCCAGCAGTTCCTTAGCGGGACGCTCCGAGCAGTACGTC. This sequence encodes CASSSLAGRSEQYV.

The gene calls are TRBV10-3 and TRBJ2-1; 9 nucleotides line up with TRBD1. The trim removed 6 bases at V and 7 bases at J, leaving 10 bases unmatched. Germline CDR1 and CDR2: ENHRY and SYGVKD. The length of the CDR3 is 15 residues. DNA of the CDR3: TGTGCCATCAGCACCGGGACAGGGCAATTAAATGAGCAGTTCTTC. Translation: CAISTGTGQLNEQFF.

The CDR3 loop reads CASSQESGGRTSGLYNEQFF. The CDR3 DNA sequence: TGTGCCAGCAGCCAAGAAAGTGGGGGAAGGACTAGCGGACTCTACAATGAGCAGTTCTTC. The J gene is TRBJ2-1, the V gene TRBV14; 10 bases agree with TRBD2. J gave up 3 bases and V 0 bases, and 14 bases lay outside the gene matches. The CDR3 is 20 amino acids. The germline V gene encodes CDR1 SGHDN and CDR2 FVKESK. Variable domain in full (rest from reference TRBV14 and TRBJ2-1): EAGVTQFPSHSVIEKGQTVTLRCDPISGHDNLYWYRRVMGKEIKFLLHFVKESKQDESGMPNNRFLAERTGGTYSTLKVQPAELEDSGVYFCASSQESGGRTSGLYNEQFFGPGTRLTVL.

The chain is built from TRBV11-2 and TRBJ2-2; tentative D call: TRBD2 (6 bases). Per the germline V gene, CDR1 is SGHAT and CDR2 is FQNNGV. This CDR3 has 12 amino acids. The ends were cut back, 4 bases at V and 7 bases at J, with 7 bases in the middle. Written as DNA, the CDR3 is TGTGCCAGCAGCTCGGGGGTCGGGGAGCTGTTTTTT. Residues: CASSSGVGELFF.

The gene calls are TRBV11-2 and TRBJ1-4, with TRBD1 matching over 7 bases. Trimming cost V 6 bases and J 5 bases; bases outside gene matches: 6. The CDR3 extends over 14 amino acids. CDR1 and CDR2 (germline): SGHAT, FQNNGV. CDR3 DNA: TGTGCCAGCAGAGTACCGGGACAGAATGAAAAACTGTTTTTT. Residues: CASRVPGQNEKLFF.

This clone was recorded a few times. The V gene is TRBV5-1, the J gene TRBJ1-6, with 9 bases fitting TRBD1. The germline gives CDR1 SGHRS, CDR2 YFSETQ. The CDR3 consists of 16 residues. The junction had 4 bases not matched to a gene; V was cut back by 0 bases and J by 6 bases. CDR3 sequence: CASSLGLGQGNSPLHF. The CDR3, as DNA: TGCGCCAGCAGCTTGGGATTGGGACAGGGTAATTCACCCCTCCACTTT.